The rows below give T cell receptor beta chains drawn from one sample of a study of blood T cell repertoires in COVID-19. Repertoires were generated with immunoSEQ multiplex PCR, while TCRdb's copy carries only in-frame clones and drops some. The sample lists 130,000 or so clones; approximately 87% were seen once. Sequencing input: peripheral blood. These receptors were taken from a man aged 70-80 years with active COVID-19. Each CDR3 is given with its conserved first and last residue. A D gene is named only where the DNA matches it firmly. For some rows the clone size is stated as once, few or many, or as a class when expanded; others skip it.

>TRBV18|-|14|-|TRBJ2-5
TGTGCCAGCTCCCCGGGTCGCGGAGCAGAGACCCAGTACTTC
CASSPGRGAETQYF
>TRBV19|-|13|-|TRBJ1-5
TGTGCCAGTAGTATAGGGGCCCATCAGCCCCAGCATTTT
CASSIGAHQPQHF
>TRBV7-3|-|15|-|TRBJ1-2
TGTGCCAGCAGCCTCCATCGGGGTGGGGAGGGTGGCTACACCTTC
CASSLHRGGEGGYTF
>TRBV6-1|TRBD1|15|-|TRBJ2-5
TGTGCCAGCAGTGAAGCTGGACAGGGAGACGAGACCCAGTACTTC
CASSEAGQGDETQYF
>TRBV2|-|15|-|TRBJ2-5
TGTGCCAGCAGTGAACAGGGCTTGTTGGGGGAGACCCAGTACTTC
CASSEQGLLGETQYF
>TRBV2|TRBD1|15|-|TRBJ1-5
TGTGCCAGCAGTGAACCGGACAGGGGAAATCAGCCCCAGCATTTT
CASSEPDRGNQPQHF
>TRBV19|-|12|-|TRBJ1-1
TGTGCCAGTAGTATACAGGGGAAGGATGCTTTCTTT
CASSIQGKDAFF
>TRBV19|TRBD2|15|-|TRBJ2-1
TGTGCCAGTAGCCCACTAGCGGACCCGAACAATGAGCAGTTCTTC
CASSPLADPNNEQFF
>TRBV29-1|-|16|-|TRBJ2-2
TGCAGCGTTGAGGTGGGCGGGGCGGGGAACACCGGGGAGCTGTTTTTT
CSVEVGGAGNTGELFF
>TRBV6-5|-|13|-|TRBJ2-7
TGTGCCAGCAGCCGCAGCGGGTCCTACGAGCAGTACTTC
CASSRSGSYEQYF
>TRBV3-1/TRBV3-2|-|12|-|TRBJ2-7
TGTGCCAGCAGCCAAGATAGCCACGAGCAGTACTTC
CASSQDSHEQYF
>TRBV19|TRBD1|16|-|TRBJ1-5
TGTGCCAGTAGCTCGGTCAATGGACAGGAACATCAGCCCCAGCATTTT
CASSSVNGQEHQPQHF
>TRBV6-5|TRBD1|14|-|TRBJ2-1
TGTGCCAGCACCGGACAGGGGGCGATCGATGAGCAGTTCTTC
CASTGQGAIDEQFF
>TRBV19|TRBD1|16|-|TRBJ1-2
TGTGCCAGTAGTCAAGGGACAGGGGGCTCTCGCTATGGCTACACCTTC
CASSQGTGGSRYGYTF
>TRBV6-1|TRBD2|17|-|TRBJ2-1
TGTGCCAGCAGTGAAAGACAGGGACTAGCGGCGTACAATGAGCAGTTCTTC
CASSERQGLAAYNEQFF
>TRBV2|TRBD2|15|-|TRBJ2-3
TGTGCCAGCAGTGTGGGTAGCGGGAGAAAAGATACGCAGTATTTT
CASSVGSGRKDTQYF
>TRBV3-1/TRBV3-2|-|15|-|TRBJ1-4
TGTGCCAGCAGCCAAACGGGGACAACTAATGAAAAACTGTTTTTT
CASSQTGTTNEKLFF
>TRBV28|-|12|-|TRBJ2-7
TGTGCCAGCAGGGGGAGCCTCGGCGAGCAGTACTTC
CASRGSLGEQYF
>TRBV19|-|14|-|TRBJ2-7
TGTGCCAGTAGTACCCAGGGGACGACCTACGAGCAGTACTTC
CASSTQGTTYEQYF
>TRBV6-6|-|11|-|TRBJ1-2
TGTGCCAGCAGCTACCAGGGGGGCTACACCTTC
CASSYQGGYTF
>TRBV23-1|TRBD2|21|-|TRBJ2-2
TGCGCCAGCAGTTACCGCCTGCCGACTAGCGGATCAAGATCGAACACCGGGGAGCTGTTTTTT
CASSYRLPTSGSRSNTGELFF
>TRBV27|-|13|-|TRBJ2-5
TGTGCCAGCAGCCCAGTTGGTCAAGAGACCCAGTACTTC
CASSPVGQETQYF
>TRBV6-5|-|13|-|TRBJ1-5
TGTGCCAGCAGTTACACAGTCAATCAGCCCCAGCATTTT
CASSYTVNQPQHF
>TRBV28|TRBD1|12|-|TRBJ1-2
TGTGCCAGCACAACAGGGGGCTATGGCTACACCTTC
CASTTGGYGYTF
>TRBV18|TRBD1|15|-|TRBJ1-5
TGTGCCAGCTCACTAACAGGGGCTGGCAATCAGCCCCAGCATTTT
CASSLTGAGNQPQHF
>TRBV19|-|16|once|TRBJ2-5
TGTGCCAGTAGTACGTCGACTAGGGAGAGTCAAGAGACCCAGTACTTC
CASSTSTRESQETQYF
>TRBV24-1|TRBD1|13|-|TRBJ2-2
TGTGCCACCCTGGACAGGGACACCGGGGAGCTGTTTTTT
CATLDRDTGELFF
>TRBV5-1|TRBD2|17|-|TRBJ2-1
TGCGCCAGCAGCTTGGAGGCTAGCGGGGCTAACTACAATGAGCAGTTCTTC
CASSLEASGANYNEQFF
>TRBV24-1|TRBD1|15|-|TRBJ2-5
TGTGCCACCAGTGATTTCAGTACAGGGGCAGAGACCCAGTACTTC
CATSDFSTGAETQYF
>TRBV9|TRBD1|15|-|TRBJ2-1
TGTGCCAGCAGCCCTGGGACAGACTCCTACAATGAGCAGTTCTTC
CASSPGTDSYNEQFF
>TRBV25-1|TRBD2|14|-|TRBJ2-1
TGTGCCAGCCTTCGCGCGGGAGGCTACAATGAGCAGTTCTTC
CASLRAGGYNEQFF
>TRBV9|TRBD2|14|-|TRBJ2-7
TGTGCCAGCAGCACTCTAGCGGGAGCGGGCGAGCAGTACTTC
CASSTLAGAGEQYF
>TRBV7-2|TRBD1|15|-|TRBJ1-6
TGTGCCAGCAGCCCAGGACAGGCAAGAAATTCACCCCTCCACTTT
CASSPGQARNSPLHF
>TRBV30|-|13|-|TRBJ1-4
TGTGCCTGGACCATGACTGGGAATGAAAAACTGTTTTTT
CAWTMTGNEKLFF
>TRBV30|-|12|-|TRBJ2-1
TGTGCCTGGAGCCACGGGGTTAATGAGCAGTTCTTC
CAWSHGVNEQFF
>TRBV5-4|-|14|-|TRBJ1-1
TGTGCCAGCATGGGTTCGGGGAAGAGCACTGAAGCTTTCTTT
CASMGSGKSTEAFF
>TRBV28|-|15|once|TRBJ1-4
TGTGCCAGCAGTTCTTCAAGGAGAGCTAATGAAAAACTGTTTTTT
CASSSSRRANEKLFF
>TRBV18|-|14|once|TRBJ2-1
TGTGCCAGCTCACGGGGGACTGTTTACAATGAGCAGTTCTTC
CASSRGTVYNEQFF
>TRBV6-5|TRBD1|15|-|TRBJ2-5
TGTGCCAGCAGCCGGGACAGGGGGGGGCCGGAGACCCAGTACTTC
CASSRDRGGPETQYF
>TRBV30|TRBD2|14|-|TRBJ2-7
TGTGCCTGGAGTAACTTCCCGCGGGAGTACGAGCAGTACTTC
CAWSNFPREYEQYF
>TRBV11-2|-|14|once|TRBJ2-5
TGTGCCAGCAGCGCAGGGTCGAGCTGGGAGACCCAGTACTTC
CASSAGSSWETQYF
>TRBV12-2|-|12|-|TRBJ2-5
TGTGCAAGTCGCTTAGCGCGGAAGACCCAGTACTTC
CASRLARKTQYF
>TRBV30|TRBD1|13|-|TRBJ1-6
TGTGCCTGGAGGACAGGGTACGATTCACCCCTCCACTTT
CAWRTGYDSPLHF
>TRBV19|-|18|-|TRBJ1-5
TGTGCCAGTAGTAAGTTCCACACCGGGCAGGGCCTCAATCAGCCCCAGCATTTT
CASSKFHTGQGLNQPQHF
>TRBV7-9|-|12|-|TRBJ1-1
TGTGCCAGCAGCTACCGGGACACTGAAGCTTTCTTT
CASSYRDTEAFF
>TRBV2|-|17|-|TRBJ1-3
TGTGCCAGCAGTGTGCAGGCAATCCTGAGCTCTGGAAACACCATATATTTT
CASSVQAILSSGNTIYF
>TRBV6-4|TRBD2|15|-|TRBJ2-1
TGTGCCAGCAGCCTACTAGCGGGAGGACTCAATGAGCAGTTCTTC
CASSLLAGGLNEQFF
>TRBV29-1|TRBD2|17|-|TRBJ2-1
TGCAGCGTTGGGGGACTAGCGGGAGTTTACTCCTACAATGAGCAGTTCTTC
CSVGGLAGVYSYNEQFF
>TRBV10-3|TRBD2|14|once|TRBJ2-1
TGTGCCACCAGGTCCGGCGGGAGTGTTGATGAGCAGTTCTTC
CATRSGGSVDEQFF
>TRBV24-1|-|11|few|TRBJ2-1
TGTGCCACCAGTAACAGGTATGAGCAGTTCTTC
CATSNRYEQFF
>TRBV15|-|16|-|TRBJ1-3
TGTGCCACCAGCAGAGCCGGCCCTAGCTCTGGAAACACCATATATTTT
CATSRAGPSSGNTIYF
>TRBV24-1|-|12|-|TRBJ2-3
TGTGCCACCAGTGATCTAGTACATACGCAGTATTTT
CATSDLVHTQYF
>TRBV7-3|TRBD1|15|-|TRBJ2-3
TGTGCCAGTGCCCCCGGGACAGTGGGTAGAGATACGCAGTATTTT
CASAPGTVGRDTQYF
>TRBV3-1/TRBV3-2|TRBD2|16|-|TRBJ2-3
TGTGCCAGCAGCCCCTTTGGCGGGGGGAACACAGATACGCAGTATTTT
CASSPFGGGNTDTQYF
>TRBV27|-|17|-|TRBJ2-1
TGTGCCAGCAGTCCACGGGGGAGCGCCTTCTCCTACAATGATCAGTTCTTC
CASSPRGSAFSYNDQFF
>TRBV25-1|-|12|-|TRBJ2-5
TGTGCCAGCAGTGACAGGGTTGAGACCCAGTACTTC
CASSDRVETQYF
>TRBV5-1|-|14|-|TRBJ1-1
TGCGCCAGCAGCGAGGGACTCCGGAACACTGAAGCTTTCTTT
CASSEGLRNTEAFF
>TRBV18|TRBD1|13|once|TRBJ1-2
TGTGCCAGCTCTCGGGACAGTAACTATGGCTACACCTTC
CASSRDSNYGYTF
>TRBV9|-|16|-|TRBJ2-2
TGTGCCAGCAGCGGACTTGGAGGGGTCCTCACCGGGGAGCTGTTTTTT
CASSGLGGVLTGELFF
>TRBV28|-|14|-|TRBJ1-5
TGTGCCAGCAGTGAACACAGTACCAATCAGCCCCAGCATTTT
CASSEHSTNQPQHF